This TCR beta chain was identified in a study of sequential checkpoint blockade in melanoma. Study-wide background: TCRβ was sequenced from DNA of about 94 pretreatment tumors. Matched biopsies came pretreatment and at week 13 for approximately 22 patients.

Losses at the gene ends were 6 bases for V and 4 bases for J; bases not matched to a gene: 7. Per germline, CDR1 MNHGY and CDR2 SAAAGT. CDR3 length: 15 residues. Study conclusions and caveats: Patients with week-13 increases in T-cell fraction and clonality benefited about 30 times more often.

As regards this clone: Its cognate antigen is unknown.

Treatment given: randomized to nivolumab then ipilimumab (arm A) or the reverse (arm B). Sequenced by immunoSEQ multiplex PCR; TCRdb stores in-frame clones only, minus some. This table has 7,000 to 9,500 clones, about 20% appearing once. This receptor was taken from a human donor with melanoma. The chain carries TRBV6-8 and TRBJ2-3; TRBD2 matches at 10 bases. The sample in question was tumor tissue (inferred from file names), obtained from a patient given nivolumab and ipilimumab in sequence. The CDR3 DNA reads TGTGCCAGCAGCCCTAGCGGGAGCTTTCCAGATACGCAGTATTTT. Its translation is CASSPSGSFPDTQYF.